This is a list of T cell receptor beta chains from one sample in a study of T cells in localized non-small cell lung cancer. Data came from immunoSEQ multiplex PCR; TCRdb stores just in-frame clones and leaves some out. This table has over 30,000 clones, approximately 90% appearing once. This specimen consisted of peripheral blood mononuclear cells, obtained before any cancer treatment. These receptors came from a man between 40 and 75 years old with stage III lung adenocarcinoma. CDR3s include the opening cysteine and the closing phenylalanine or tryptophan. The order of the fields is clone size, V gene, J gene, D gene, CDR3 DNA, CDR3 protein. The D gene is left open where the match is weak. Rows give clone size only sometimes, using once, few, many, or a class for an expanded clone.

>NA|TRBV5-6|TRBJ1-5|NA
TGTGCCAGCAGCATCGACGGTCATCAGCCCCAGCATTTT
CASSIDGHQPQHF
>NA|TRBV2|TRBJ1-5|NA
TGTGCCAGCAGTGGGGCTGGACGGGCCCAGCATTTT
CASSGAGRAQHF
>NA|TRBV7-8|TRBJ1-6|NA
TGTGCCAGCAGCTTAGTCGGTGGAATGAATTCACCCCTCCACTTT
CASSLVGGMNSPLHF
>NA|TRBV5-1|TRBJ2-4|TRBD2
TGCGCCAGCAGCTTGGCGGACCCAGGGAGGGACATTCAGTACTTC
CASSLADPGRDIQYF
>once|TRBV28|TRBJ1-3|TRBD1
TGTGCCAGCAGAGGACAGGGGGCGGCAGGAAACACCATATATTTT
CASRGQGAAGNTIYF
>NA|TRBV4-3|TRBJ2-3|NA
TGCGCCAGCAGCCAAGACTACACCAACGGCGGGGGCACAGATACGCAGTATTTT
CASSQDYTNGGGTDTQYF
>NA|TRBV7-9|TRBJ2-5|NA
TGTGCCAGCAGCTTAGGTTCGGCCCCCTCTGAGACCCAGTACTTC
CASSLGSAPSETQYF
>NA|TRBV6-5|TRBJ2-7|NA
TGTGCCAGCAGTTCAAGTGGAGGGGTCCAGCTCCACGAGCAGTACTTC
CASSSSGGVQLHEQYF
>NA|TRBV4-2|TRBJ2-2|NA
TGTGCCAGCAGCCCCAGCGTGGCGGGGAACACCGGGGAGCTGTTTTTT
CASSPSVAGNTGELFF
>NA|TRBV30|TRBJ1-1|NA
TGTGCCTGGAGTCCAGCCTCGAACACTGAAGCTTTCTTT
CAWSPASNTEAFF
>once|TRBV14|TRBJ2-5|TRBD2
TGTGCCAGCAGCCAACCCTTAGCGGGGGTGTCTCAAGAGACCCAGTACTTC
CASSQPLAGVSQETQYF
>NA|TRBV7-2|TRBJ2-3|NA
TGTGCCAGCAGCTTAGAGCAGCGACCAGATACGCAGTATTTT
CASSLEQRPDTQYF
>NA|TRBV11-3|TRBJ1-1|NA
TGTGCCAGCAGCTTAGACATCGCTGAAGCTTTCTTT
CASSLDIAEAFF
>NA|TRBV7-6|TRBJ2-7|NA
TGTGCCAGCAGCTCATTAAACCAGGTCTCCGAGCAGTACTTC
CASSSLNQVSEQYF
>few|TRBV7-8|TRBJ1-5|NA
TGTGCCAGCAGCTTGATGGACTCGGGCAATCAGCCCCAGCATTTT
CASSLMDSGNQPQHF
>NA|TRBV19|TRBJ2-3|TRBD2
TGTGCCAGTAGTAAACATCAAAAAACGGGGGGACCAGATACGCAGTATTTT
CASSKHQKTGGPDTQYF
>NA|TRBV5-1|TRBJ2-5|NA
TGCGCCAGCAGCTACCTGCGCGGGGAGACCCAGTACTTC
CASSYLRGETQYF